The rows below give T cell receptor beta chains drawn from one sample of a study of T cell responses to AZD1222 COVID-19 vaccine. Repertoires were generated with immunoSEQ multiplex PCR, while TCRdb's copy carries only in-frame clones and drops some. The sample carries under 100,000 clones, 75% to 90% recorded once. This sample comprised peripheral blood, obtained on day 0 of AZD1222 vaccination. The receptors here all came from an adult in good health. The CDR3 runs from the conserved cysteine through the conserved F or W. A D gene is named only where the DNA matches it firmly. Only part of the rows carry a size: once, few, many, or a class if the clone is expanded.

V	length	D	J	size	DNA	CDR3
TRBV6-5	14	TRBD1	TRBJ1-1	once	TGTGCCAGCAGTCGGGACAGGGTGAACACTGAAGCTTTCTTT	CASSRDRVNTEAFF
TRBV28	14	NA	TRBJ2-5	NA	TGTGCCAGCAGCTCGACAGGCCCTCAAGAGACCCAGTACTTC	CASSSTGPQETQYF
TRBV9	15	NA	TRBJ1-1	NA	TGTGCCAGCAGCGGATTGACGGGAATGAACACTGAAGCTTTCTTT	CASSGLTGMNTEAFF
TRBV14	15	NA	TRBJ1-1	NA	TGTGCCAGCAGCCAAACCCGGACGGGAGGCACTGAAGCTTTCTTT	CASSQTRTGGTEAFF
TRBV12-3/TRBV12-4	12	NA	TRBJ1-2	NA	TGTGCCACCCAGGGCCCTAACTATGGCTACACCTTC	CATQGPNYGYTF
TRBV28	17	TRBD1	TRBJ1-2	NA	TGTGCCAGCACTATTGGGGCAGGGGGCGTCCGACCCGGCGGCTACACCTTC	CASTIGAGGVRPGGYTF
TRBV19	15	TRBD1	TRBJ1-2	NA	TGTGCCAGTAGAAATCCGGGACAGGGTAACTATGGCTACACCTTC	CASRNPGQGNYGYTF
TRBV6-2/TRBV6-3	13	NA	TRBJ1-2	NA	TGTGCCAGCAGTTTCTTAGACCTACGAGGCTACACCTTC	CASSFLDLRGYTF
TRBV14	13	NA	TRBJ1-1	NA	TGTGCCAGCAGTCGAACAGGTCCCACTGAAGCTTTCTTT	CASSRTGPTEAFF
TRBV4-2	12	NA	TRBJ1-5	NA	TGTGCCAGCAGCCAAGATACGCAGCCCCAGCATTTT	CASSQDTQPQHF
TRBV7-9	17	TRBD2	TRBJ2-3	NA	TGTGCCAGCAGCTTCCCGGGACTAGACGGTGGCACAGATACGCAGTATTTT	CASSFPGLDGGTDTQYF
TRBV9	14	NA	TRBJ2-3	NA	TGTGCCAGCAGCGTAGGGTCTAGCACAGATACGCAGTATTTT	CASSVGSSTDTQYF
TRBV15	16	NA	TRBJ2-3	NA	TGTGCCACCAGCTCGCGGACCAGATCTAGCACAGATACGCAGTATTTT	CATSSRTRSSTDTQYF
TRBV12-3/TRBV12-4	12	NA	TRBJ2-7	NA	TGTGCCAGCAGTACCCGGACAGCCGAGCAGTACTTC	CASSTRTAEQYF
TRBV7-2	13	NA	TRBJ1-4	NA	TGTGCCAGCAGCTTCGGCAATCGGGAAAAACTGTTTTTT	CASSFGNREKLFF
TRBV19	12	NA	TRBJ2-1	NA	TGTGCCAGTAGTTCCCGTTTGAATGAGCAGTTCTTC	CASSSRLNEQFF
TRBV3-1/TRBV3-2	15	NA	TRBJ2-3	once	TGTGCCAGCAGCCAAGAGGGGCTAGCTCTAGGTACGCAGTATTTT	CASSQEGLALGTQYF
TRBV12-3/TRBV12-4	13	NA	TRBJ1-4	NA	TGTGCCAGCAGTTTCCCCGGGCCGGAAAAACTGTTTTTT	CASSFPGPEKLFF
TRBV18	15	TRBD1	TRBJ2-6	NA	TGTGCCAGCTCCCTTGACAGGGCTGGGGCCAACGTCCTGACTTTC	CASSLDRAGANVLTF
TRBV7-9	13	NA	TRBJ1-2	few	TGTGCCAGCAGCTTAGAAGGGGGTAATGGCTACACCTTC	CASSLEGGNGYTF
TRBV12-3/TRBV12-4	12	NA	TRBJ1-5	NA	TGTGCCAGCAGCTCAGGGTCCCAGCCCCAGCATTTT	CASSSGSQPQHF
TRBV6-5	13	NA	TRBJ1-1	few	TGTGCCAGCGGGGGGACGGCGAACACTGAAGCTTTCTTT	CASGGTANTEAFF
TRBV27	15	NA	TRBJ1-5	NA	TGTGCCAGCAGTTTCTCCGTGGGGGAGAATCAGCCCCAGCATTTT	CASSFSVGENQPQHF
TRBV6-5	12	NA	TRBJ1-6	NA	TGTGCCAGCAGAGACGGGATTCTCGCCCTCCACTTT	CASRDGILALHF
TRBV7-9	16	NA	TRBJ2-6	few	TGTGCCAGCAGCTACGACGGGACCTCTGGGGCCAACGTCCTGACTTTC	CASSYDGTSGANVLTF
TRBV5-1	16	NA	TRBJ2-7	once	TGCGCCAGCAGCTTGGCCGCAGGGGCCAAAACCTACGAGCAGTACTTC	CASSLAAGAKTYEQYF
TRBV9	14	NA	TRBJ2-1	NA	TGTGCCAGCAGCGTTGGGGACTGGGTGAATGAGCAGTTCTTC	CASSVGDWVNEQFF
TRBV5-5	13	NA	TRBJ2-7	NA	TGTGCCAGCAGCTCGGGGAGTTTCTACGAGCAGTACTTC	CASSSGSFYEQYF
TRBV6-4	17	NA	TRBJ1-5	NA	TGTGCCAGCACCCCTTACGGGGACAAGGATAGCAATCAGCCCCAGCATTTT	CASTPYGDKDSNQPQHF
TRBV28	17	NA	TRBJ2-7	once	TGTGCCAGCAGTTTAAGGGGGTTCCACGGCCCAAGCTACGAGCAGTACTTC	CASSLRGFHGPSYEQYF
TRBV15	12	NA	TRBJ1-1	NA	TGTGCCACGGGACATGGGAACACTGAAGCTTTCTTT	CATGHGNTEAFF
TRBV2	17	NA	TRBJ1-3	NA	TGTGCCAGCAGTGAAAACGCGGTGAGAAGTTCTGGAAACACCATATATTTT	CASSENAVRSSGNTIYF
TRBV5-3	12	NA	TRBJ1-1	NA	TGTGCCAGAAGCGGAGGATTCACTGAAGCTTTCTTT	CARSGGFTEAFF
TRBV19	14	NA	TRBJ1-2	NA	TGTGCCAGTAGTAGGGTTGACGGAAACTATGGCTACACCTTC	CASSRVDGNYGYTF
TRBV28	15	TRBD2	TRBJ2-7	NA	TGTGCCAGCAGTGTCACTAGCGGGAGGCTCTACGAGCAGTACTTC	CASSVTSGRLYEQYF
TRBV18	17	TRBD2	TRBJ2-7	NA	TGTGCCAGCTCCCCAAACGGGGGGGCTAGCGCAAGGGGGGAGCAGTACTTC	CASSPNGGASARGEQYF
TRBV20-1	11	NA	TRBJ2-4	NA	TGCAGTGCTGGCCCGGGCCATAGCGCGTACTTC	CSAGPGHSAYF
TRBV10-3	13	NA	TRBJ1-4	NA	TGTGCCATTGGCGGCAGGGCTAATGAAAAACTGTTTTTT	CAIGGRANEKLFF
TRBV29-1	14	TRBD1	TRBJ1-3	NA	TGCAGCGTACTCACAGGGGGCTCTGGAAACACCATATATTTT	CSVLTGGSGNTIYF
TRBV6-5	13	NA	TRBJ1-5	NA	TGTGCCAGCAGCCCACCAGCAGGTCAGCCCCAGCATTTT	CASSPPAGQPQHF
TRBV5-5	18	TRBD1	TRBJ1-5	NA	TGTGCCAGCAGCTCGGGTTATGGGACAGGGATTTTTAGTCAGCCCCAGCATTTT	CASSSGYGTGIFSQPQHF
TRBV7-8	14	NA	TRBJ2-1	NA	TGTGCCAGCAGCTTTAATATTCGGGCGGGAGAGCAGTTCTTC	CASSFNIRAGEQFF
TRBV5-5	13	NA	TRBJ1-1	once	TGTGCCAGCAGCTCAGCCCCGAACACTGAAGCTTTCTTT	CASSSAPNTEAFF
TRBV5-4	15	TRBD2	TRBJ2-1	NA	TGTGCCAGCAGCTTGTCAGCGGGAGCGGTCAATGAGCAGTTCTTC	CASSLSAGAVNEQFF
TRBV27	12	NA	TRBJ2-3	NA	TGTGCCAGCAGTCTAAGCACAGATACGCAGTATTTT	CASSLSTDTQYF
TRBV5-1	13	TRBD1	TRBJ1-2	NA	TGCGCCAGCAGCTTACCAGGGGGCTCTGGCTACACCTTC	CASSLPGGSGYTF
TRBV6-1	16	NA	TRBJ1-4	NA	TGTGCCAGCAGTGGAATAGGGGGGCGCGGTAATGAAAAACTGTTTTTT	CASSGIGGRGNEKLFF
TRBV18	13	NA	TRBJ1-2	NA	TGTGCCAGCTCTGTCGGGGGGAACTATGGCTACACCTTC	CASSVGGNYGYTF
TRBV6-6	11	NA	TRBJ1-2	NA	TGTGCCAGCAACGACAGTGGAGGCTACACCTTC	CASNDSGGYTF
TRBV14	13	NA	TRBJ1-1	NA	TGTGCCAGCAGCCAAAAGACCAACACTGAAGCTTTCTTT	CASSQKTNTEAFF
TRBV5-1	14	TRBD2	TRBJ2-2	NA	TGCGCCAGCAGCGTAGCGGGAGCGACCGGGGAGCTGTTTTTT	CASSVAGATGELFF